What follows is one T cell receptor beta chain and its context. V lost 1 base, J lost 0 bases, and 6 bases lay in between. This CDR3 is 14 amino acids long. Germline CDR1 LGHNT, CDR2 FRNRAP. The participants were between about 18 and 90 years old and came from 24 US areas. Categorization into cohorts depended on clinical history that participants reported. The data belong to a study of blood T cell repertoires in COVID-19. Study at large: Samples came from the United States, Italy and Spain, spanning acute and convalescent COVID-19.

Original methodology: Amplification of reference gene primers provided the estimated nucleated cell counts. The protocol was immunoSEQ multiplex PCR, while the TCRdb copy is restricted to in-frame clones and leaves out a portion. That table gives V, J and clone size, and the DNA gave D and trimming. The profile covers roughly 180,000 clones, with 81% appearing a single time and roughly 6% taken by the ten largest. What was sequenced was PBMCs or T cells enriched from blood (not recorded which). The rearrangement uses TRBV12-5 and TRBJ1-1; the D is unclear. The TCR originated in a woman aged 40 to 50 with acute COVID-19. CDR3 amino acids: CASGLGTVNTEAFF. DNA for the CDR3: TGTGCTAGTGGTTTGGGAACGGTGAACACTGAAGCTTTCTTT.